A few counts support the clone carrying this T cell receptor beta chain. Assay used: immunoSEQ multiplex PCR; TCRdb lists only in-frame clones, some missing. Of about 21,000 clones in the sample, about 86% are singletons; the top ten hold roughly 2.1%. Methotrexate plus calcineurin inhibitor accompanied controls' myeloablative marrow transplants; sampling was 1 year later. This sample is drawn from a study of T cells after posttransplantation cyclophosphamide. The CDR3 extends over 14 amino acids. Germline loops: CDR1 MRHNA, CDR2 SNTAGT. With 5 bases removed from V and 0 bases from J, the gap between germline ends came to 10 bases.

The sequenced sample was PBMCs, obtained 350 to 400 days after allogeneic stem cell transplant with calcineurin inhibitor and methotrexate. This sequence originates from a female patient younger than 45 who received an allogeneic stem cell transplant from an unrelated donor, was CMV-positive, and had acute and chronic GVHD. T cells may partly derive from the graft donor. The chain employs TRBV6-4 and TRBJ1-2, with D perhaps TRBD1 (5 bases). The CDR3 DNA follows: TGTGCCAGCAGTCGACAGAGAGCTAACTATGGCTACACCTTC. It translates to CASSRQRANYGYTF.